Below, 21 T cell receptor beta chains from the same sample are listed, as sequenced in a study of blood T cells in healthy people across ages. Sample-barcoded 5' priming and a J-beta primer mix drove a second PCR of roughly 6 to 12 cycles. TCRdb reanalysed the 5' RACE reads using MiXCR and keeps one entry per CDR3 protein. The sample records under 850,000 distinct CDR3 sequences, 30% to 45% being singletons. The sequenced sample consisted of blood. The receptors were sampled from a young man in good health.

This clonotype was detected ten times or more. V usage is TRBV10-3 and J usage is TRBJ2-5; either TRBD1 or TRBD2 may fit D (5 bases each). In germline, CDR1 is ENHRY, CDR2 SYGVKD. There are 15 residues in the CDR3. The V gene lost 10 bases and the J gene lost 4 bases, with 22 bases spanning the gap. The CDR3 sequence: CATGTWRRDGETQYF. In DNA form, the CDR3 reads TGTGCCACCGGGACCTGGCGTAGGGACGGAGAGACCCAGTACTTC.

The sample holds many counts of this clonotype. This rearrangement joins TRBV20-1 to TRBJ2-7; 7 bases are a match to TRBD1. The ends lost 3 bases at V and 4 bases at J; junction bases unmatched: 6. The CDR3 runs to 13 residues. Germline values: CDR1 DFQATT, CDR2 SNEGSKA (reference sequence). The chain's CDR3 is CSARGQTHYEQYF. CDR3 DNA sequence: TGCAGTGCTAGGGGACAGACACATTACGAGCAGTACTTC.

Points on this clonotype: One junction end does not reproduce the germline sequence, and a read error may be involved. The rearrangement joins TRBV7-9 to TRBJ1-6; TRBD1 might be the D (6 bases). Germline V CDR1 and CDR2: SEHNR, FQNEAQ (reference sequence). The CDR3 runs to 14 residues. Here the CDR3 DNA reads TGTGCCAGCAGCTTACATGAGGGGGTCTCACCCCCCCACTTT. Protein product: CASSLHEGVSPPHF.

This clonotype was counted a few times. V gene TRBV4-2 combines with J gene TRBJ1-1; D gene uncertain. This CDR3 is 15 amino acids long. Trimming took 1 base from V and 0 from J, leaving 9 bases between them. Looked up from germline, CDR1 is LGHNA and CDR2 is YNFKEQ. In DNA form, the CDR3 reads TGTGCCAGCAGCCAAGCCGGAAGAATGAACACTGAAGCTTTCTTT. Protein sequence: CASSQAGRMNTEAFF.

This chain joins TRBV10-3 and TRBJ2-3; 7 bases map to TRBD2. CDR3 length: 14 residues. CDR1 ENHRY and CDR2 SYGVKD come from the germline V gene. V lost 3 bases to trimming and J lost 1 base; unmatched junction nucleotides: 1. The chain's CDR3 is CAISDRGGTDTQYF. The CDR3 DNA follows: TGTGCCATCAGTGACCGGGGGGGCACAGATACGCAGTATTTT.

In its sample, this clonotype was seen a few times. This chain connects TRBV11-2 to TRBJ2-1; D might be TRBD1 or TRBD2, each matching 5 bases. Trimming took 5 bases from V and 8 from J, leaving 19 bases between them. CDR3 length: 15 amino acids. From germline, CDR1 is SGHAT and CDR2 FQNNGV. The CDR3, as DNA: TGTGCCAGCAGCCCTAAGGTTTCGGGGCGGGATGAGCAGTTCTTC. Protein: CASSPKVSGRDEQFF.

This clonotype turned up a few times. V usage is TRBV7-9 and J usage is TRBJ2-1; tentative D call: TRBD2 (7 bases). V lost 5 bases, J lost 10 bases, and 15 bases lay in between. The CDR3 runs to 13 residues. The germline V gene has CDR1 SEHNR and CDR2 FQNEAQ (reference sequence). CDR3 sequence (DNA): TGTGCCAGCAGCGGCGGGGGCTTCCTGGAGCAGTTCTTC. It translates to CASSGGGFLEQFF.

This rearrangement joins TRBV6-2 or TRBV6-3 to TRBJ2-1, with TRBD2 as a possible D gene (7 bases). The V end lost 7 bases, the J end lost 5 bases, and 18 bases lay between the germline ends. CDR1 MNHEY and CDR2 SVGEGT come from the germline V gene. The CDR3 runs 15 residues. The DNA for the CDR3 is TGTGCCAGCAACCAAGGGGGGGATCCCCACAATGAGCAGTTCTTC. It specifies CASNQGGDPHNEQFF.

CDR3 amino acids: CASSDTTGTVNPNEQFF. CDR3 bases: TGTGCCAGCAGTGATACTACCGGGACGGTAAACCCAAATGAGCAGTTCTTC. V is TRBV9 and J is TRBJ2-1; perhaps D is TRBD1 or TRBD2 (5 bases each). Trimming removed 5 bases at V and 7 bases at J, with 25 bases between. CDR1 and CDR2 (germline): SGDLS, YYNGEE. This CDR3 spans 17 amino acids.

This clonotype was detected many times. The genes are TRBV5-5 and TRBJ2-3; 7 nucleotides line up with TRBD1. V gave up 3 bases and J gave up 3 bases; unmatched junction bases: 7. Germline assignment: CDR1 SGHKS and CDR2 YYEKEE (reference sequence). The CDR3 has 15 residues. The CDR3 coding sequence is TGTGCCAGCAGCTCAGACTTGGGACAGACAGATACGCAGTATTTT. Amino acids: CASSSDLGQTDTQYF.

V is TRBV5-1 and J is TRBJ2-3, with TRBD1 identical over 9 bases. This CDR3 has 16 residues. Looked up from germline, CDR1 is SGHRS and CDR2 is YFSETQ. V lost 2 bases and J lost 4; bases outside the gene matches: 8. The CDR3 DNA reads as TGCGCCAGCAGCTTTAAGGGACAGGGCCTTTCAGATACGCAGTATTTT. As protein: CASSFKGQGLSDTQYF.

The chain has TRBV20-1 and TRBJ1-1; TRBD1 matches at 7 bases. The CDR3 is 15 residues long. V shed 1 base, J shed 0 bases, and the junction held 5 bases outside the gene matches. The germline V gene has CDR1 DFQATT and CDR2 SNEGSKA (reference sequence). In DNA, the CDR3 is TGCAGTGCTAGAGTGACAGGGTACATGAACACTGAAGCTTTCTTT. It codes for CSARVTGYMNTEAFF.

This chain joins TRBV5-1 and TRBJ2-1; 8 positions match TRBD1. The CDR3 contains 16 residues. The V gene's germline CDR1 is SGHRS and CDR2 YFSETQ. Trimming cost V 4 bases and J 4 bases; bases outside gene matches: 10. CDR3 nucleotide sequence: TGCGCCAGCAGCGGTTTTGGGACAGGATTTTACAATGAGCAGTTCTTC. Translating gives CASSGFGTGFYNEQFF.

Comment on this clonotype: A single base separates this from a much larger clone, so it may be a read error. The chain joins TRBV7-9 to TRBJ2-5; 8 positions match TRBD1. Germline CDR1 and CDR2: SEHNR and FQNEAQ (reference sequence). This CDR3 contains 15 residues. CDR3 region: CASSSQSRGQEAQYF. The CDR3 nucleotides read TGTGCCAGCAGCTCACAAAGCAGGGGGCAAGAGGCCCAGTACTTC.

Points on this clonotype: A much larger clone lies a single base off, so this may be a read error. This chain links TRBV6-5 with TRBJ2-5; the D gene is possibly TRBD2 (5 bases). Germline V lookup: CDR1 MNHEY, CDR2 SVGAGI. The CDR3 length is 15 residues. The germline V and J ends were trimmed by 2 bases and 11 bases, with 21 bases remaining between them. The CDR3 DNA reads TGTGCCAGCAGTTACACCGTGGGGAGCTCCTACAAGCAGTACTTC. It translates to CASSYTVGSSYKQYF.

This clonotype was found many times. The chain carries TRBV2 and TRBJ1-2; D possibly corresponds to TRBD1 (5 bases). Germline V CDR1 and CDR2: SNHLY, FYNNEI. CDR3 length equals 17 residues. V gave up 7 bases and J gave up 8 bases, with 29 bases separating them. The chain's CDR3 is CASTEGGTTRTGGGYTF. The CDR3, as DNA: TGTGCCAGCACTGAGGGAGGGACGACCCGCACAGGAGGAGGCTACACCTTC.

This clonotype was detected ten times or more. The V call is TRBV3-1, the J call TRBJ2-1; tentatively, D is TRBD2 (6 bases). The assigned J gene may be wrong: the sequence end matches TRBJ2-7 better. CDR3 size: 17 residues. Germline V CDR1 and CDR2: LGHDT, YNNKEL (reference sequence). This CDR3 reads CASSQDWDSGSYNEQYF. CDR3 sequence (DNA): TGTGCCAGCAGCCAAGATTGGGACTCGGGCTCCTACAATGAGCAGTACTTC.

Remarks on this clonotype: With a much larger clone just one base away, this may be a read error. The chain carries TRBV5-1 and TRBJ2-5, with 7 nucleotides matching TRBD2. The better agreement between TRBJ2-7 and the DNA end casts doubt on the J call. The germline V gene has CDR1 SGHRS and CDR2 YFSETQ. The CDR3 spans 14 residues. CDR3 coding DNA: TGCGCCAGCAGCTCAGACTGCGGGAGATACGAGCAGTACTTC. Protein product: CASSSDCGRYEQYF.

The chain uses TRBV28 and TRBJ2-4; the D gene is possibly TRBD1 (7 bases). The DNA end is a closer match to TRBJ2-7, so the J assignment may be wrong. This CDR3 region has 15 residues. Per the germline V gene, CDR1 is MDHEN and CDR2 is SYDVKM. CDR3 loop: CASSPRGGGYYEQYF. The CDR3 DNA reads TGTGCCAGCAGCCCGAGAGGAGGGGGCTACTACGAGCAGTACTTC.

The chain employs TRBV20-1 and TRBJ2-5; 12 bases map to TRBD2. The CDR3 covers 14 residues. Trimming removed 3 bases from V and 11 bases from J; junction bases left unmatched: 10. Germline CDR1 and CDR2: DFQATT and SNEGSKA (reference sequence). CDR3 coding DNA: TGCAGTGCTAGGGAGACTAGCGGGGGACCTATGCAGTACTTC. Protein sequence: CSARETSGGPMQYF.

In its sample, this clonotype was seen once. The chain couples TRBV10-3 to TRBJ2-7, with D maybe TRBD1 (6 bases). Germline CDR1 and CDR2: ENHRY and SYGVKD. CDR3 length: 13 amino acids. Trimming took off 7 bases at V and 6 bases at J, with 16 bases between the two ends. The CDR3 region is CAIMKDWGLEQYF. The DNA of the CDR3 is TGTGCCATCATGAAGGACTGGGGGCTCGAGCAGTACTTC.